The 5 T cell receptor beta chains below come from one sample, sequenced in a study of cytomegalovirus exposure and HLA in healthy donors. The PCR contained 60 Vbeta and 13 Jbeta primers. Here immunoSEQ multiplex PCR was the method, and the copy in TCRdb shows in-frame clones only, minus some. This table holds about 150,000 clones, roughly 83% found once. The source material was PBMCs. These receptors were taken from a boy between 2 and 10 years old in good health and CMV-seronegative.

This clone was seen only a few times. The CDR3 reads CASSRVNQPQHF. The CDR3 DNA sequence: TGTGCCAGCAGTAGAGTCAATCAGCCCCAGCATTTT. The chain couples TRBV27 to TRBJ1-5; D remains unclear. The CDR3 runs 12 residues. Germline V gene sequence: CDR1 MNHEY, CDR2 SMNVEV (reference sequence). Deletions cut 5 bases from V and 3 bases from J, with 5 bases between.

This clone appeared a single time. V and J are TRBV7-7 and TRBJ2-5, with TRBD2 identical over 9 bases. The V segment lost 0 bases and the J segment 5 bases; nucleotides outside the gene matches: 7. The CDR3 consists of 16 residues. In germline, CDR1 is SSHAT, CDR2 FNYEAQ (reference sequence). This CDR3 reads CASSLAPGLARETQYF. In nucleotides, the CDR3 is TGTGCCAGCAGCTTAGCCCCGGGACTAGCACGGGAGACCCAGTACTTC.

This clone occurred once. The chain joins TRBV11-2 to TRBJ2-7; weak D call: TRBD2 (5 bases). Between the trimmed V and J ends, which lost 2 bases and 2 bases, there was a span of 10 bases. CDR3 length: 14 amino acids. The germline V gene has CDR1 SGHAT and CDR2 FQNNGV. CDR3 protein: CASSLTPRAYEQYF. The CDR3 nucleotides read TGTGCCAGCAGCTTAACCCCGCGGGCCTACGAGCAGTACTTC.

In this sample, this clone turned up once. The chain couples TRBV18 to TRBJ1-2; D gene uncertain. CDR1 and CDR2 (germline): KGHSH, LQKENI. V lost 1 base, J lost 4 bases, and 16 bases lay in between. This CDR3 spans 16 amino acids. This CDR3 reads CASSPRRSGSGYGYTF. CDR3 nucleotide sequence: TGTGCCAGCTCACCACGCAGATCTGGGTCGGGCTATGGCTACACCTTC.

This sequence joins TRBV5-1 and TRBJ2-7; TRBD1 matches 12 bases. With V trimmed by 0 bases and J by 3 bases, 10 bases remained unmatched. The germline V gene has CDR1 SGHRS and CDR2 YFSETQ. The CDR3 is 18 residues long. CDR3 bases: TGCGCCAGCAGCTTGGCCTTAGGGACAGGGGGCGGTTTCTACGAGCAGTACTTC. It translates to CASSLALGTGGGFYEQYF.